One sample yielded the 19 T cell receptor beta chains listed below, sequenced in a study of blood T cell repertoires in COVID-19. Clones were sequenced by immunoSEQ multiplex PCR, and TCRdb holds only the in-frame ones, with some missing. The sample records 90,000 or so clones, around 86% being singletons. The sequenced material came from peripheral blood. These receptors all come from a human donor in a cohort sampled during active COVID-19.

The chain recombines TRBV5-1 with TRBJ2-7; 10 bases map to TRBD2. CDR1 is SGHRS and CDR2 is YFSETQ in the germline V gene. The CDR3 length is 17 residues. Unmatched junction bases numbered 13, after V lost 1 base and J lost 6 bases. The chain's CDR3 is CASSLTQSAGGPLEQYF. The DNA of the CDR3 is TGCGCCAGCAGCTTGACCCAATCAGCGGGAGGGCCGCTCGAGCAGTACTTC.

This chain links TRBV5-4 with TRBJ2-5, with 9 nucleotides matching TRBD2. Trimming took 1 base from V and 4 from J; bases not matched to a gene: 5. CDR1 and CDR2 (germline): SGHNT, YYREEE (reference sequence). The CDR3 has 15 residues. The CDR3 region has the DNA TGTGCCAGCAGCTTGATTAGCGGGAGTGGAGAGACCCAGTACTTC. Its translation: CASSLISGSGETQYF.

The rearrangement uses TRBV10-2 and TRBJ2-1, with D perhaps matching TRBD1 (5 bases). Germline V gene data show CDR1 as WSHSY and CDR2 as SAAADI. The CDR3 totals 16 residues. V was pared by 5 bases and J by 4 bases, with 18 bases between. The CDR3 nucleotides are TGCGCCAGCAGTCCCTCTCCTGGGGCGGCTTACAATGAGCAGTTCTTC. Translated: CASSPSPGAAYNEQFF.

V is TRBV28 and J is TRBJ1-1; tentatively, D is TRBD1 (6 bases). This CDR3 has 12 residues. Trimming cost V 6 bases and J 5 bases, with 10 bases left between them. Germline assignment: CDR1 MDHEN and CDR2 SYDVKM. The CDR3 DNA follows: TGTGCCAGCAGGCTAACAGGGACTGAAGCTTTCTTT. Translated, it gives CASRLTGTEAFF.

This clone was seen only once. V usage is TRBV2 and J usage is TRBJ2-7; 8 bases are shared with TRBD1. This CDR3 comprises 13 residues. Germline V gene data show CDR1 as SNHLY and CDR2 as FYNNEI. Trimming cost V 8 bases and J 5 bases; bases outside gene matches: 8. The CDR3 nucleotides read TGTGCCAGCGGAAATGACAGGGGCCACGAGCAGTACTTC. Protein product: CASGNDRGHEQYF.

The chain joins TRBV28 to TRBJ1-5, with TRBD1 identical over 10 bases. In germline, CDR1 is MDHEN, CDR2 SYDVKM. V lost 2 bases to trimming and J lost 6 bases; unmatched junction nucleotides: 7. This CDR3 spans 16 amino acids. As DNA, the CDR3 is TGTGCCAGCAGTTTACCCGGGACAGGGGTTCTTCAGCCCCAGCATTTT. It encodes CASSLPGTGVLQPQHF.

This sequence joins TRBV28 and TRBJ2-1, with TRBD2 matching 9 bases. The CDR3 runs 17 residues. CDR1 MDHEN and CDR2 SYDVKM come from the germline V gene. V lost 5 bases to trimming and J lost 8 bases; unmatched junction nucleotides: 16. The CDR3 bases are TGTGCCAGCAGTCCTAGGTCCCAAGCGGGAGGTCGCGATGAGCAGTTCTTC. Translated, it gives CASSPRSQAGGRDEQFF.

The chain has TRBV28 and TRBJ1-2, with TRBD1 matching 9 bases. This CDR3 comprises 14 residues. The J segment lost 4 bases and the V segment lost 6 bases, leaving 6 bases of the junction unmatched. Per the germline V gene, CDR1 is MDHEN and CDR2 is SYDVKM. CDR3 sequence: CASRSGQGSYGYTF. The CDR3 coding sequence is TGTGCCAGCAGGTCGGGACAGGGATCCTATGGCTACACCTTC.

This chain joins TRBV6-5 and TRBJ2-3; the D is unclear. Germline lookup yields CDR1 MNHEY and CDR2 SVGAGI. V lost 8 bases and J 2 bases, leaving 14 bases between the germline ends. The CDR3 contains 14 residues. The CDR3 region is CASRHLDPTDTQYF. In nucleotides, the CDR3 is TGTGCCAGCCGACACTTAGATCCCACAGATACGCAGTATTTT.

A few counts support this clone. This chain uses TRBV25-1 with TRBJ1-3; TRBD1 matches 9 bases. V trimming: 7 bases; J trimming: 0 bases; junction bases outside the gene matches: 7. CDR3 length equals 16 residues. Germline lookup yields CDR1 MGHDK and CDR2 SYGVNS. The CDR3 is CASIGQGQLSGNTIYF. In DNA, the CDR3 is TGTGCCAGCATTGGACAGGGGCAACTCTCTGGAAACACCATATATTTT.

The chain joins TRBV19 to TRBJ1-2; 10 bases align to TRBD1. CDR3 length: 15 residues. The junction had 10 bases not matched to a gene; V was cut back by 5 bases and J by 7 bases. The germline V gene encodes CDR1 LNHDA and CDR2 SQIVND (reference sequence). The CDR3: CASSLPNWTGGGYTF. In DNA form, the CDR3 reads TGTGCCAGTAGTCTACCCAATTGGACAGGGGGTGGCTACACCTTC.

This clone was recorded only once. This CDR3 reads CASSLTGGDTQYF. The DNA for the CDR3 is TGTGCCAGCAGCTTAACAGGAGGGGATACGCAGTATTTT. This chain joins TRBV11-3 and TRBJ2-3; a weak D match, TRBD2 (6 bases). CDR1 and CDR2 (germline): SGHNT, YENEEA. The CDR3 sequence is 13 residues long. Trimming removed 2 bases from V and 6 bases from J, with 9 bases in between.

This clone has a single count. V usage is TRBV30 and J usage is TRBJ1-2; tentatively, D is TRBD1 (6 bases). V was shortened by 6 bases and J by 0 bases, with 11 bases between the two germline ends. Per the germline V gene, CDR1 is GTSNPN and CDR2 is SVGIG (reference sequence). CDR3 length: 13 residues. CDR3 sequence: CACSDSPNYGYTF. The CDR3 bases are TGTGCCTGTTCGGACAGTCCTAACTATGGCTACACCTTC.

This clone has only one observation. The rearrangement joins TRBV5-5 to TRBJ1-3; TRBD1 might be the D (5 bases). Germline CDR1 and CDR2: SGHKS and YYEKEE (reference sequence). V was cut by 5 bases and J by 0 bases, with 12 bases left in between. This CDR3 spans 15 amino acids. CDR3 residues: CASRADSFSGNTIYF. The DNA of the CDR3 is TGTGCCAGCAGAGCAGACAGCTTCTCTGGAAACACCATATATTTT.

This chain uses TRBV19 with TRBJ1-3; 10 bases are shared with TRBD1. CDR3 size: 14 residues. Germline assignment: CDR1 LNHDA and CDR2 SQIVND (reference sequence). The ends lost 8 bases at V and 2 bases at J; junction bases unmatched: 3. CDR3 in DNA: TGTGCCAGTGGTGGACAGGGGGCTGGAAACACCATATATTTT. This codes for CASGGQGAGNTIYF.

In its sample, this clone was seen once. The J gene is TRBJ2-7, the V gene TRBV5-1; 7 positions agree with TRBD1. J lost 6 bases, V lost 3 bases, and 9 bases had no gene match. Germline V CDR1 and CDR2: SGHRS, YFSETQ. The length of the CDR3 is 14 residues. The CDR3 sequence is CASSYMRQGGEQYF. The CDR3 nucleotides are TGCGCCAGCAGCTATATGCGACAGGGCGGCGAGCAGTACTTC.

CDR3 sequence reads: CASSLRSQDPQYF. CDR3 DNA sequence: TGTGCCAGCAGCTTAAGGTCGCAGGATCCGCAGTATTTT. The chain couples TRBV7-3 to TRBJ2-3; D is uncertain. CDR1 SGHTA and CDR2 FQGTGA come from the germline V gene. Trimming pared 1 base from V and 10 bases from J, leaving 12 bases between. The CDR3 consists of 13 residues.

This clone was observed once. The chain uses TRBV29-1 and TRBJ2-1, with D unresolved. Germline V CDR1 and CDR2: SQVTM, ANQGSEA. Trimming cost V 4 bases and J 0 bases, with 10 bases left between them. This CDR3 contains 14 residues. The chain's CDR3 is CSVVSSSSYNEQFF. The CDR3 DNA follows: TGCAGCGTTGTCTCGTCGAGCTCCTACAATGAGCAGTTCTTC.

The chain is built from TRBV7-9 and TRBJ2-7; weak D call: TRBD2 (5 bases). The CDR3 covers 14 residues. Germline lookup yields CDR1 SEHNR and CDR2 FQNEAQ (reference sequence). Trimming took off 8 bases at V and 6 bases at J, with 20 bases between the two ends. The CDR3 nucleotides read TGTGCCAGCTTGAGAGAGGGTAAATCGGGCGAGCAGTACTTC. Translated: CASLREGKSGEQYF.